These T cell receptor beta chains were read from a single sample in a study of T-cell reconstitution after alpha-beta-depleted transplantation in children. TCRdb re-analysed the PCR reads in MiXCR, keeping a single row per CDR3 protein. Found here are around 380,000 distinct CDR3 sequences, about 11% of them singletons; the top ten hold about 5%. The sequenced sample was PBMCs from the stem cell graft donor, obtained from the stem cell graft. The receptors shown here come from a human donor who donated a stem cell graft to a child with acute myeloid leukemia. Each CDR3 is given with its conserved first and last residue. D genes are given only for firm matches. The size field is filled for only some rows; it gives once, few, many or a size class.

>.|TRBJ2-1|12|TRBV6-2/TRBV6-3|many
CASSYDRGLQFF
TGTGCCAGCAGTTATGATCGCGGTCTCCAGTTCTTC
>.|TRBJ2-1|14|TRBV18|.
CASSPQGSANEQFF
TGTGCCAGCTCACCACAGGGGTCAGCCAATGAGCAGTTCTTC
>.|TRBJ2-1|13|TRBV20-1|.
CSARPTVSHEQFF
TGCAGTGCTAGACCTACAGTCAGCCATGAGCAGTTCTTC
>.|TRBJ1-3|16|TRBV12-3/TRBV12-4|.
CASRMGKLGSGNTIYF
TGTGCCAGCAGAATGGGAAAATTGGGCTCTGGAAACACCATATATTTT
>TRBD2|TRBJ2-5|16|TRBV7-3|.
CASSPYGGADLETQYF
TGTGCCAGCAGCCCCTACGGGGGGGCCGATTTAGAGACCCAGTACTTC
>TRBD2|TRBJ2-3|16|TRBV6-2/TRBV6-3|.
CASYSSIAGRGNTQYF
TGTGCCAGCTACTCCTCGATAGCGGGAAGGGGGAATACGCAGTATTTT
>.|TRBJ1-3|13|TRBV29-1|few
CSVEGVSGNTIYF
TGCAGCGTTGAAGGGGTGTCTGGAAACACCATATATTTT
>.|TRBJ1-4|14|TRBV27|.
CASSITGPYEKLFF
TGTGCCAGCAGCATCACAGGGCCCTATGAAAAACTGTTTTTT
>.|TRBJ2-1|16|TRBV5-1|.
CARFSAPGPSYNEQFF
TGCGCCAGATTTTCCGCCCCGGGACCCTCCTACAATGAGCAGTTCTTC
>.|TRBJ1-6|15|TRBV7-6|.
CASRPGQDSNSPLHF
TGTGCCAGCAGGCCGGGACAAGACAGTAATTCACCCCTCCACTTT
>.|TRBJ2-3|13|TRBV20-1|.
CSADRVTTDTQYF
TGCAGTGCCGACCGCGTGACCACAGATACGCAGTATTTT
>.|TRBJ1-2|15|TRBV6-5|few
CASSYDGALGYGYTF
TGTGCCAGCAGTTACGATGGGGCGCTGGGCTATGGCTACACCTTC
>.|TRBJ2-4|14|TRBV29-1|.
CSVQDILAKNSQYF
TGCAGCGTCCAGGACATTCTGGCCAAAAACAGTCAGTACTTC
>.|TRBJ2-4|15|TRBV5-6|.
CASSLYQATASIQYF
TGTGCCAGCAGCTTGTATCAGGCGACGGCTAGCATTCAGTACTTC
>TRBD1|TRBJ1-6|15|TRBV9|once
CASSVGRDSDSPLHF
TGTGCCAGCAGCGTAGGACGGGACAGTGATTCACCCCTCCACTTT
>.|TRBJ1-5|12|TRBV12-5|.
CASGFLNQPQHF
TGTGCTAGTGGTTTCCTCAATCAGCCCCAGCATTTT
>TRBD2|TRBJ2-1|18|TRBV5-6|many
CASSSRLAGGRSYNEQFF
TGTGCCAGCAGCTCGAGACTAGCGGGGGGTCGGTCCTACAATGAGCAGTTCTTC